The 26 T cell receptor beta chains in this list originate from one sample, sequenced in a study of shared clonotypes between healthy human individuals. Sequencing was performed with immunoSEQ multiplex PCR; in TCRdb, only in-frame clones are kept and a portion is missing. The sample includes some 450,000 clones, 75% to 80% of them seen just once. What was sequenced was PBMCs. Receptor source: a woman between 35 and 50 years old in good health. Some clones in this sample may be carry-over from other donors' samples.

In the case of this clone: The conserved final phenylalanine or tryptophan is absent from the CDR3, which likely points to a read error. J is TRBJ1-5 and V is TRBV7-2; possibly TRBD1 for D (6 bases). Germline V gene lookup returns CDR1 SGHTA and CDR2 FQGNSA. This CDR3 region has 12 residues. Deletions cut 2 bases from V and 9 bases from J, with 8 bases between. This CDR3 reads CASSLPQGPQHS. Written as DNA, the CDR3 is TGTGCCAGCAGCTTACCACAGGGGCCCCAGCATTCT.

This chain links TRBV5-4 with TRBJ1-1, with D perhaps matching TRBD1 (6 bases). The CDR3 is 13 residues long. Germline V lookup: CDR1 SGHNT, CDR2 YYREEE (reference sequence). V was pared by 3 bases and J by 7 bases, with 13 bases between. The CDR3 region is CASSSKGGLEAFF. DNA of the CDR3: TGTGCCAGCAGCTCCAAGGGGGGGCTTGAAGCTTTCTTT.

Comments on this clone: This may stem from a read error, because a much larger clone lies one nucleotide away. The V and J genes are TRBV9 and TRBJ2-1; 11 bases line up with TRBD2. The CDR3 is 15 amino acids. Germline CDR1 SGDLS, CDR2 YYNGEE. V trimming: 5 bases; J trimming: 1 base; junction bases outside the gene matches: 2. This CDR3 is CASSWTSGSYNEQFF. CDR3 DNA: TGTGCCAGCAGTTGGACTAGCGGGTCCTACAATGAGCAGTTCTTC.

In this sample, this clone turned up a few times. For the CDR3, the DNA is TGTGCCAGCAGCCGGGGACCAAACAATGAGCAGTTCTTC. Amino acids: CASSRGPNNEQFF. The genes are TRBV14 and TRBJ2-1, with D perhaps assigned TRBD1 or TRBD2 (5 bases each). The CDR3 loop spans 13 amino acids. Germline V gives CDR1 SGHDN, CDR2 FVKESK. V was cut by 4 bases and J by 5 bases, with 9 bases left in between.

J is TRBJ2-7 and V is TRBV4-2, with 8 positions matching TRBD1. Germline loops: CDR1 LGHNA, CDR2 YNFKEQ. This CDR3 is built from 14 residues. J gave up 4 bases and V 3 bases, and 5 bases lay outside the gene matches. CDR3 in DNA: TGTGCCAGCAGCCAGGGGTGGACAGGGTACGAGCAGTACTTC. Residues: CASSQGWTGYEQYF.

The chain carries TRBV27 and TRBJ1-5; no clear D. Trimming cost V 2 bases and J 1 base, with 9 bases left between them. This CDR3 spans 15 amino acids. Germline CDR1 is MNHEY and CDR2 is SMNVEV (reference sequence). CDR3 region: CASSLKPGSNQPQHF. The CDR3 region has the DNA TGTGCCAGCAGTTTAAAACCCGGGAGCAATCAGCCCCAGCATTTT.

The count of this clone is one. The chain joins TRBV28 to TRBJ2-5, with 7 bases matching TRBD1. Trimming cost V 5 bases and J 7 bases; bases outside gene matches: 7. Germline V CDR1 and CDR2: MDHEN, SYDVKM. The length of the CDR3 is 13 residues. In DNA form, the CDR3 reads TGTGCCAGCAGTCCTCTGCGGACAGGGACCCAGTACTTC. Translating it yields CASSPLRTGTQYF.

A note on this clone: The same CDR3 arises from other DNA sequences in this sample as well. CDR3 region: CASSFGTVEAFF. The CDR3 coding sequence is TGTGCCAGCAGCTTTGGGACAGTTGAAGCTTTCTTT. The V call is TRBV7-9, the J call TRBJ1-1; the match to TRBD1 covers 7 bases. The trim removed 3 bases at V and 7 bases at J, leaving 2 bases unmatched. The CDR3 is made up of 12 amino acids. Germline-derived CDR1 and CDR2 are SEHNR and FQNEAQ (reference sequence).

This clone was seen once. This rearrangement joins TRBV6-6 to TRBJ1-1, with 9 bases matching TRBD1. V lost 5 bases and J lost 0; bases outside the gene matches: 7. There are 16 residues in the CDR3. The germline V gene encodes CDR1 MNHNY and CDR2 SVGAGI (reference sequence). The CDR3 region is CASSGPGQGVNTEAFF. The CDR3 bases are TGTGCCAGCAGTGGACCGGGACAGGGAGTGAACACTGAAGCTTTCTTT.

This chain uses TRBV12-5 with TRBJ2-7; D remains unclear. There are 12 residues in the CDR3. V shed 3 bases and J shed 7 bases, with 10 bases lying between them. Germline V gene lookup returns CDR1 LGHNT and CDR2 FRNRAP. The CDR3, as DNA: TGTGCTAGTGGTTTCCCAGATCGGGAGCAGTACTTC. This translates into CASGFPDREQYF.

V usage is TRBV7-3 and J usage is TRBJ1-1; a possible D gene is TRBD1 (6 bases). This CDR3 spans 14 amino acids. The germline V gene has CDR1 SGHTA and CDR2 FQGTGA. V was clipped by 3 bases and J by 4 bases, with 12 bases between them. The CDR3 sequence: CASSLSGQPTEAFF. CDR3 DNA: TGTGCCAGCAGCTTGAGCGGACAGCCCACTGAAGCTTTCTTT.

On this clone: The germline gene is not matched at one end of the junction; a read error may be the cause. Other DNA sequences in the sample encode the same CDR3. The chain is built from TRBV7-9 and TRBJ1-3, with D perhaps matching TRBD1 (6 bases). The germline gives CDR1 SEHNR, CDR2 FQNEAQ (reference sequence). The CDR3 runs 13 residues. The CDR3 spells CASSLDRVNTIYF. CDR3 in DNA: TGTGCCAGCAGCTTAGACAGGGTAAACACCATATATTTC.

The chain combines TRBV15 with TRBJ2-3, with TRBD2 matching over 10 bases. The V segment lost 5 bases and the J segment 0 bases; nucleotides outside the gene matches: 11. Germline values: CDR1 LNHNV, CDR2 YYDKDF (reference sequence). The CDR3 totals 18 residues. CDR3 sequence (DNA): TGTGCCACCAGCCCCTCCCCGACTAGCGGGCTGAGCACAGATACGCAGTATTTT. Translation: CATSPSPTSGLSTDTQYF.

This clone occurred once. CDR3 nucleotides: TGTGCCAGTAGTAAATCTAGCGGGAGGGCGAATGAGCAGTTCTTC. This gives the protein CASSKSSGRANEQFF. The J gene is TRBJ2-1, the V gene TRBV19; 12 positions match TRBD2. Germline-derived CDR1 and CDR2 are LNHDA and SQIVND (reference sequence). The J segment lost 7 bases and the V segment lost 4 bases, leaving 5 bases of the junction unmatched. CDR3 size: 15 residues.

This chain uses TRBV4-3 with TRBJ2-7, with 7 positions matching TRBD1. This CDR3 region has 16 residues. With V trimmed by 4 bases and J by 2 bases, 11 bases remained unmatched. Germline V gene sequence: CDR1 LGHNA, CDR2 YSLEER. The CDR3 region is CASSRGIQGNAYEQYF. The CDR3 DNA sequence: TGCGCCAGCAGCCGAGGAATACAGGGGAATGCCTACGAGCAGTACTTC.

As concerns this clone: Being one base from a much bigger clone, this may be a read error. The conserved final phenylalanine or tryptophan is absent from the CDR3, which likely points to a read error. The rearrangement links TRBV6-4 to TRBJ1-1; D is unclear. V dropped 3 bases and J dropped 2 bases, with 7 bases sitting between them. This CDR3 contains 13 residues. Germline V gene lookup returns CDR1 MRHNA and CDR2 SNTAGT. CDR3 DNA: TGTGCCAGCAGTGAGTCGGAAAACACTGAAGCTTTCTCT. Protein: CASSESENTEAFS.

The rearrangement links TRBV4-3 to TRBJ2-7; D unresolved. Per germline, CDR1 LGHNA and CDR2 YSLEER. Trimming removed 0 bases from V and 6 bases from J, with 12 bases in between. The CDR3 spans 14 residues. CDR3 protein: CASSQDPNFGEQYF. The CDR3 nucleotides read TGCGCCAGCAGCCAAGACCCCAATTTCGGCGAGCAGTACTTC.

This chain links TRBV5-4 with TRBJ2-7, with TRBD2 identical over 7 bases. This CDR3 region has 15 residues. The V gene's germline CDR1 is SGHNT and CDR2 YYREEE (reference sequence). Trimming removed 0 bases from V and 3 bases from J; junction bases left unmatched: 6. CDR3 DNA sequence: TGTGCCAGCAGCTTGGTATCTAGCGGACTCTACGAGCAGTACTTC. Its protein product is CASSLVSSGLYEQYF.

The CDR3 spells CASSQTSGILYEQYF. CDR3 sequence (DNA): TGTGCCAGCAGTCAGACTAGCGGGATCCTCTACGAGCAGTACTTC. V is TRBV27 and J is TRBJ2-7; 11 positions match TRBD2. The CDR3 length is 15 residues. CDR1 MNHEY and CDR2 SMNVEV come from the germline V gene (reference sequence). J gave up 3 bases and V 5 bases, and 6 bases lay outside the gene matches.

The table lists this clone with a few counts. The gene calls are TRBV29-1 and TRBJ1-2, with unresolved D. Per germline, CDR1 SQVTM and CDR2 ANQGSEA. This CDR3 comprises 10 residues. V was shortened by 2 bases and J by 4 bases, with 2 bases between the two germline ends. CDR3 in amino acids: CSVELYGYTF. For the CDR3, the DNA is TGCAGCGTTGAACTCTATGGCTACACCTTC.

The chain couples TRBV7-9 to TRBJ2-3, with TRBD1 matching over 7 bases. J gave up 2 bases and V 3 bases, and 11 bases lay outside the gene matches. Germline V gene lookup returns CDR1 SEHNR and CDR2 FQNEAQ (reference sequence). The CDR3 length is 17 residues. The CDR3 coding sequence is TGTGCCAGCAGCTTCGGACAGGAAAAGGGGCTCACAGATACGCAGTATTTT. Amino acids: CASSFGQEKGLTDTQYF.

This clone showed up just a few times. The V call is TRBV7-9, the J call TRBJ2-1; TRBD2 matches 7 bases. The CDR3 contains 16 residues. V gave up 6 bases and J gave up 1 base; unmatched junction bases: 9. From germline, CDR1 is SEHNR and CDR2 FQNEAQ (reference sequence). The CDR3 spells CASSRWAGVSYNEQFF. DNA for the CDR3: TGTGCCAGCAGTCGTTGGGCGGGAGTGTCCTACAATGAGCAGTTCTTC.

The sample holds a few counts of this clone. The chain carries TRBV10-3 and TRBJ1-2; D uncertain. The V gene's germline CDR1 is ENHRY and CDR2 SYGVKD. The CDR3 is 14 amino acids. Between the trimmed V and J ends, which lost 2 bases and 3 bases, there was a span of 10 bases. The CDR3 DNA reads as TGTGCCATCAGTGAGGGGTTCCTTCACTATGGCTACACCTTC. Translated, it gives CAISEGFLHYGYTF.

V and J are TRBV9 and TRBJ2-3; D unclear. V was trimmed by 4 bases and J by 2 bases, leaving 8 bases between them. Germline lookup yields CDR1 SGDLS and CDR2 YYNGEE. The CDR3 spans 13 residues. CDR3 protein: CASSQTATDTQYF. The CDR3 DNA follows: TGTGCCAGCAGCCAGACTGCCACAGATACGCAGTATTTT.

This chain connects TRBV30 to TRBJ2-1, with D tentatively TRBD2 (6 bases). V was cut by 0 bases and J by 9 bases, with 12 bases left in between. The CDR3 covers 13 residues. CDR1 and CDR2 from the germline V gene are GTSNPN and SVGIG (reference sequence). The CDR3 DNA sequence: TGTGCCTGGAGTGTTGGAGGGATCGGTGAGCAGTTCTTC. Translating it yields CAWSVGGIGEQFF.

The rearrangement uses TRBV29-1 and TRBJ2-7, with 9 positions matching TRBD1. From germline, CDR1 is SQVTM and CDR2 ANQGSEA. After removal of 5 bases from V and 4 bases from J, the junction contained 6 bases not matched to a gene. CDR3 length: 13 residues. The CDR3 here is CSVPGQGRYEQYF. CDR3 nucleotides: TGCAGCGTTCCGGGACAGGGTCGGTACGAGCAGTACTTC.